This T cell receptor (beta chain) was found in a study of T cell repertoires in cytomegalovirus infection. Study results and limitations: HLA-C-restricted CMV clonotypes gave the most frequent clonotype in two of eight donors.

Ten or more counts support this clonotype. Antigen specificity is unknown. One entry per CDR3 protein, called by TCRdb with MiXCR from the reads. Among about 260,000 distinct CDR3 sequences, about an eighth were seen once, and the ten largest hold around 8.8%. The CDR3 spans 14 residues. Germline lookup yields CDR1 SGHTA and CDR2 FQGNSA. The V and J ends lost 5 bases and 4 bases, in that order; junction bases with no gene match: 6. Sequenced sample: PBMCs. The sequence was collected from a human donor in good health (CMV status not recorded). Some clones in this sample may be carry-over from other donors' samples. This chain links TRBV7-2 with TRBJ2-7; TRBD2 aligns across 9 bases. CDR3 region: CASSHSGSLYEQYF. The CDR3, as DNA: TGTGCCAGCAGCCATAGCGGGAGTTTGTACGAGCAGTACTTC.